The text below deals with one TCR beta chain. Its specific antigen is unknown. The record has no base qualities; no much larger clone is one base away. The data derive from a study of cytomegalovirus exposure and HLA in healthy donors (dated by TCRdb to about 2017). Study-level background: An earlier analysis of 587 of the donors reported about 250 Gb of sequence data and around 120 million unique TCR beta sequences from about 179 million T cells. High-throughput TCR immunosequencing, statistical association of individual TCRs with disease status, and machine learning were combined to predict cytomegalovirus infection status. Class I and class II HLA loci were covered by the typing at four-digit resolution. About five DR-DQ haplotypes were treated as single units for association and clustering because of strong linkage in the cohort. Among the roughly 400 genotyped donors, around 81% belonged to the genetic ancestry cluster associated with self-reported Caucasian donors. Typing coverage varied by locus: about 629-630 donors for A, B, C, DRB1 and DQB1; roughly 510 for DQA1; approximately 610 for DPA1; roughly 450 for DPB1. The study was designed to test whether signatures of past pathogen exposure could be identified by cataloging public T cell receptors. Besides the first cohort of around 670 subjects, a separate validation cohort made up of about 120 different subjects was used. An earlier analysis of some 500 of the donors applied high-throughput TCR beta sequencing to assess whether each TCR beta V gene segment acted as functional or pseudogenic. Donor age, sex, ethnicity and CMV serostatus were compiled alongside the repertoire data. All discovery cohort repertoires had been generated on a single sequencing platform. The later analysis used no new phenotypic data to find candidate immune exposures, relying instead on TCR beta sequences and their occurrence across donors. In a later genetic analysis, genome-wide SNP genotypes for about 55% of the roughly 670 donors were used, and that subset was treated as a discovery cohort. A later analysis re-examined previously published TCR beta repertoires from about 670 donors and added high-resolution HLA genotyping to investigate patterns of TCR occurrence. An early release covering about 600 HLA-typed donors comprised about 300 gigabases of sequencing data and approximately 80 million unique TCR sequences. The study used immunosequencing to profile the T cell repertoires of approximately 630 subjects and linked those repertoires to cytomegalovirus serostatus. Among about 410 genotyped donors of the cohort, an average of approximately 220,000 unique TCR beta nucleotide sequences was sequenced per donor, of which about 19% were non-productive.

The cohort comprised some 730 healthy bone marrow donors. At the time of sampling, every cohort member was nominally healthy, though immune exposures that went unrecorded were likely present. The donor was CMV seropositive and belonged to the group of 250 to 300 seropositive cohort members. A peripheral blood sample was provided by each donor, and peripheral blood mononuclear cells were used for TCR beta sequencing. Genomic DNA extraction from the blood cell samples was performed with the Qiagen DNeasy Blood Extraction Kit. Library preparation was by the immunoSEQ multiplex PCR assay. The multiplex PCR relied on a mix of 60 forward primers for TCR Vbeta segments and 13 reverse primers for TCR Jbeta segments. The CDR3 region of rearranged TCR beta genes was amplified from genomic DNA with a multiplex PCR assay. The Illumina HiSeq System was used to sequence the amplified TCR beta libraries as 87-base-pair reads. Concerning the study's data processing: A later analysis tallied roughly 80 million unique TCR beta chains across the 660 or so repertoires, and 10 million to 11 million of those chains were shared by two or more donors. Raw reads were error-corrected and collapsed into unique sequences with a nearest-neighbor algorithm that merged closely related sequences to remove PCR and sequencing errors. CDR3 sequences were aligned to IMGT reference sequences to assign V, D and J gene segments. For a sequence to be retained, a match of at least six nucleotides to both a V gene segment and a J gene segment was required. A rearrangement counted as productive if the CDR3 had no stop codons and remained in frame with V and J, and every other rearrangement counted as non-productive. CDR3 was defined according to IMGT convention as the region running from the second conserved V-encoded cysteine to the conserved J-encoded phenylalanine. The earlier analysis of 500 to 600 of the donors excluded sequences that lacked an unambiguous match to a single V gene segment. An earlier analysis of 500 to 700 of the donors classified V segments as functional when productive rearrangements were above 56.7% and as segregating when the standard deviation between donors was above 5%. A statistical classification framework was built for diagnosing cytomegalovirus status from the catalog of TCR beta chain sequences. In a later analysis, V and J genes were assigned by comparing TCR nucleotide sequences against IMGT/GENE-DB human TR gene sequences. A later analysis assigned CDR3 sequences and most-parsimonious VDJ recombination scenarios with the TCRdist pipeline. A later analysis defined each TCR beta chain by its CDR3 amino acid sequence plus V-gene family, and excluded reads lacking a unique V-gene family. To address suspected cross-contamination and a sequencing artifact, a later analysis removed 550 to 750 highly shared, low-generation-probability nucleotide sequences. A later analysis calculated a clonal expansion index for each public chain from normalized within-repertoire ranks of inferred template counts. In a later analysis, generation probabilities were computed using a VDJ recombination model fitted to out-of-frame rearrangements, and the results were checked against IGoR. A later analysis scored TCR-TCR, TCR-HLA and TCR-CMV co-occurrence with hypergeometric tests, applying a repertoire-size bias correction to TCR pairs. To estimate false discovery rates, a later analysis permuted the HLA or CMV assignments 20 times. In a later analysis, co-occurring TCRs were grouped with DBSCAN, and TCRdist sequence similarity was added when clustering was performed within HLA-allele-positive subsets. Repertoires with fewer than 30,000 or more than 120,000 public chains were left out of co-occurrence clustering, as were a few repertoires with anomalous nucleotide sharing. TCRdb limited this immuneACCESS table to in-frame rearrangements with V and J called. A share of clones is missing; checked studies link under half to unresolved V genes, and the rest is unexplained. D and trimming come from the DNA, and the V and J calls and clone size come from that table. For this sample there are some 140,000 clones; 75% to 85% appear just once. Clones ranked in the top ten supply 5.6% of the sample.

General study outcomes and caveats: Compared with equally common non-associated chains, HLA-associated TCR beta chains in a later analysis were more clonally expanded and had lower generation probabilities. HLA typing was unavailable for some donors at each locus, so association tests used only the typed subset. Three of the identified cytomegalovirus-associated TCR beta chains were confirmed in vitro to be specific for cytomegalovirus antigens. The sequencing pipeline was judged likely to have produced a cluster of highly shared sequence variants as a technical artifact. The classifier was reported to diagnose cytomegalovirus status with high specificity and sensitivity in both the original cohort and the validation cohort. In this cohort, only TCR beta chains were sequenced, and detectable features were limited by the absence of alpha or paired-chain data. Some IMGT-functional V segments, including TRBV6-2 and TRBV6-3, could not be told apart with the 87-base-pair reads, so those segments were excluded. In an earlier analysis of around 600 of the donors, most TCR beta V segments were observed in productive rearrangements about 87% or about 30% of the time, broadly matching IMGT annotations. In the study, about 150 TCR beta chains were listed as associated with cytomegalovirus. In a later analysis, several top co-occurrence clusters were reported to appear linked to parvovirus B19, influenza, CMV and Epstein-Barr virus. A later analysis found that most CMV-associated TCR beta chains appeared HLA-restricted, with HLA associations seemingly driven largely by CMV exposure. When HLA alleles, especially DR and DQ, strongly co-occurred, attributing TCR associations to individual alleles was difficult. In a later analysis, 16,951 TCR beta sequences were associated with specific HLA alleles at a false discovery rate of 0.05. Immune exposure information for the cohort was limited to CMV serostatus. A further reported finding was that TCR beta sequences accurately predicted the HLA-A and HLA-B alleles for most subjects in the first cohort. Sequencing depth was assumed to be roughly uniform across donors in the presence/absence analyses, though that assumption may not hold. According to a later analysis, TCR association rates differed among HLA loci, with DRB1 alleles showing the most associated TCRs and HLA-C alleles showing the fewest. While some public TCRs were present in many individuals, most TCR sequences turned up only very rarely across donors. An association between a missense DCLRE1C variant and V-gene and J-gene trimming of TCR beta chains was found in a later genetic analysis and replicated in an independent cohort. Linkage disequilibrium might explain the correlated functional status among segregating V segments, but an unknown experimental factor could not be ruled out. Compared with the approximately 720-donor mean, donors in an Asian-associated ancestry cluster had fewer N-insertions in productive TCRs, according to a later genetic analysis. It was suggested by the authors that the approach could potentially be generalized to other disease states and immunological phenotypes. The earlier analysis of 587 of the donors excluded over 15 rarely observed V segments, including chromosome 9 orphons, because counts were too low.

Clipping removes 9 bases from V and 1 base from J, with 5 as the unmatched junction base count. CDR1 and CDR2, per the germline V gene, are SGHVS and FNYEAQ. Taken from cysteine to phenylalanine, the CDR3 has 13 residues. The read is trimmed to its CDR3 DNA, 39 bases read in frame from base 1. Material for sequencing was PBMCs. In this chain, TRBV7-6 is recombined with TRBJ1-1, with 7 central nucleotides matching TRBD1. This sequence originates from a woman between 40 and 50 years old in good health and CMV-seropositive. This receptor carries the CDR3 CASMTGPNTEAFF. The nucleotide sequence reads TGTGCCAGTATGACAGGGCCGAACACTGAAGCTTTCTTT.